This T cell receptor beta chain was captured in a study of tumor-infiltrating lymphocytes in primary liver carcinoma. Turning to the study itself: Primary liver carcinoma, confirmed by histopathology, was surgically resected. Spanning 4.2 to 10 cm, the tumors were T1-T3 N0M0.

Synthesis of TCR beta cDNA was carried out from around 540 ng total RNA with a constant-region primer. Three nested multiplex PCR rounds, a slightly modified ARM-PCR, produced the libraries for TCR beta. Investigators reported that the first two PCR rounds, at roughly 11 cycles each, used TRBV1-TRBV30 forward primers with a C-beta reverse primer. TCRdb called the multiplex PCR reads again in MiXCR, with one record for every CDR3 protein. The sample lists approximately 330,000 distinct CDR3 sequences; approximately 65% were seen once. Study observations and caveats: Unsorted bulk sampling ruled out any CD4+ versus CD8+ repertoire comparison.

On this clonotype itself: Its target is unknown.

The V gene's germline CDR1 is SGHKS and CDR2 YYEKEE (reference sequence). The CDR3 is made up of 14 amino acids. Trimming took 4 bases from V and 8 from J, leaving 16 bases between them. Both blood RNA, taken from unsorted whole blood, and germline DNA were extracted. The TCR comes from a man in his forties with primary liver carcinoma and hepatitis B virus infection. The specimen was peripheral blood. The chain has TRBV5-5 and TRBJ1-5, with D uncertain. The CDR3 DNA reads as TGTGCCAGCAGCGTATCACCGGGCGACAAGCCCCAGCATTTT. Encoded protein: CASSVSPGDKPQHF. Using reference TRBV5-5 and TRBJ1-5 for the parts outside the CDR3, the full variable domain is DAGVTQSPTHLIKTRGQQVTLRCSPISGHKSVSWYQQVLGQGPQFIFQYYEKEERGRGNFPDRFSARQFPNYSSELNVNALLLGDSALYLCASSVSPGDKPQHFGDGTRLSIL.